The 31 T cell receptor beta chains reported below all come from one sample, sequenced in a study of control samples from healthy donors and cancer patients. The assay was immunoSEQ multiplex PCR, and TCRdb's table has in-frame clones only and misses some. The table records about 29,000 clones, 87% of them present only once. The sample comprised formalin-fixed, paraffin-embedded tissue. The receptors shown here come from a female donor with melanoma.

This chain connects TRBV13 to TRBJ1-1; D is undetermined. Trimming pared 3 bases from V and 5 bases from J, leaving 13 bases between. Germline V gene sequence: CDR1 PRHDT, CDR2 FYEKMQ (reference sequence). The CDR3 runs 14 residues. The CDR3 protein is CASSFGESETEAFF. CDR3 sequence (DNA): TGTGCCAGCAGCTTCGGGGAGTCGGAGACTGAAGCTTTCTTT.

V usage is TRBV19 and J usage is TRBJ1-1; D gene uncertain. Germline values: CDR1 LNHDA, CDR2 SQIVND (reference sequence). CDR3 length: 13 amino acids. Trimming took 8 bases from V and 4 from J, leaving 14 bases between them. Here the CDR3 DNA reads TGTGCCAGTCGATTCCTTGAGCGCACTGAAGCTTTCTTT. Residues: CASRFLERTEAFF.

The chain recombines TRBV19 with TRBJ1-6; D uncertain. The CDR3 is made up of 12 amino acids. V shed 2 bases and J shed 8 bases, with 4 bases lying between them. Germline V gene sequence: CDR1 LNHDA, CDR2 SQIVND (reference sequence). CDR3 amino acids: CASSIQYSPLHF. The CDR3 nucleotides are TGTGCCAGTAGTATACAGTATTCACCCCTCCACTTT.

The chain uses TRBV27 and TRBJ1-1; D is undetermined. V lost 3 bases and J 5 bases, leaving 13 bases between the germline ends. This CDR3 is built from 14 residues. Looked up from germline, CDR1 is MNHEY and CDR2 is SMNVEV (reference sequence). The CDR3 here is CASSFGDTRTEAFF. The CDR3 nucleotides are TGTGCCAGCAGTTTTGGGGATACACGGACTGAAGCTTTCTTT.

The chain joins TRBV28 to TRBJ1-1; TRBD1 might be the D (5 bases). The CDR3 is 12 amino acids. Trimming pared 3 bases from V and 10 bases from J, leaving 12 bases between. Germline CDR1 MDHEN, CDR2 SYDVKM. The CDR3 coding sequence is TGTGCCAGCAGTTTGAAGGGGTATTTAGCTTTCTTT. It is translated as CASSLKGYLAFF. Full variable domain (missing parts from reference TRBV28 and TRBJ1-1): DVKVTQSSRYLVKRTGEKVFLECVQDMDHENMFWYRQDPGLGLRLIYFSYDVKMKEKGDIPEGYSVSREKKERFSLILESASTNQTSMYLCASSLKGYLAFFGQGTRLTVV.

The CDR3 reads CASSLVGTGRNTGELFF. The CDR3 DNA sequence: TGCGCCAGCAGCTTGGTCGGGACAGGTCGAAACACCGGGGAGCTGTTTTTT. The chain employs TRBV5-1 and TRBJ2-2; 8 nucleotides agree with TRBD1. The V gene end was trimmed by 0 bases and the J gene end by 2 bases; junction bases not matched to a gene: 6. The CDR3 totals 17 residues. Germline V gene data show CDR1 as SGHRS and CDR2 as YFSETQ.

The V gene is TRBV3-1 (or the pseudogene TRBV3-2), the J gene TRBJ1-2; a possible D gene is TRBD1 (5 bases). This CDR3 contains 13 residues. Trimming shortened V by 5 bases and J by 2 bases, and 9 bases separated the two germline ends. Germline V gene data show CDR1 as LGHDT and CDR2 as YNNKEL (reference sequence). The CDR3 bases are TGTGCCAGCAGCGATACAGGAAACTATGGCTACACCTTC. This sequence encodes CASSDTGNYGYTF.

The chain employs TRBV7-9 and TRBJ2-5; tentatively, D is TRBD1 (5 bases). CDR3 length: 13 residues. Trimming took 4 bases from V and 2 from J, leaving 8 bases between them. Germline V CDR1 and CDR2: SEHNR, FQNEAQ (reference sequence). The CDR3 sequence is CASSSTEQETQYF. The CDR3, as DNA: TGTGCCAGCAGCTCGACAGAACAAGAGACCCAGTACTTC.

The chain uses TRBV30 and TRBJ2-4; a weak D match, TRBD2 (5 bases). The CDR3 has 13 amino acids. Germline CDR1 reads GTSNPN; CDR2 reads SVGIG (reference sequence). V lost 0 bases to trimming and J lost 9 bases, with 12 bases between them. CDR3 protein: CAWSVSSQSIQYF. Written as DNA, the CDR3 is TGTGCCTGGAGTGTTTCTAGCCAGAGCATTCAGTACTTC.

J is TRBJ1-1 and V is TRBV9, with TRBD1 as a possible D gene (6 bases). From germline, CDR1 is SGDLS and CDR2 YYNGEE. CDR3 size: 15 residues. V was clipped by 4 bases and J by 3 bases, with 16 bases between them. For the CDR3, the DNA is TGTGCCAGCAGCCCCCTCGTAGGGGGTGACACTGAAGCTTTCTTT. Its protein product is CASSPLVGGDTEAFF. Variable domain in full (rest from reference TRBV9 and TRBJ1-1): DSGVTQTPKHLITATGQRVTLRCSPRSGDLSVYWYQQSLDQGLQFLIQYYNGEERAKGNILERFSAQQFPDLHSELNLSSLELGDSALYFCASSPLVGGDTEAFFGQGTRLTVV.

The CDR3 region is CATSDDGFTDTQYF. The CDR3 DNA reads as TGTGCCACCAGTGATGACGGGTTCACAGATACGCAGTATTTT. The chain uses TRBV24-1 and TRBJ2-3, with D unresolved. Trimming took off 3 bases at V and 2 bases at J, with 8 bases between the two ends. The germline CDR1 and CDR2 sequences are KGHDR and SFDVKD. The CDR3 spans 14 residues.

This clone was recorded a few times. This chain uses TRBV6-1 with TRBJ1-2, with unresolved D. The V gene's germline CDR1 is MNHNS and CDR2 SASEGT. This CDR3 comprises 16 residues. Trimming shortened V by 0 bases and J by 8 bases, and 19 bases separated the two germline ends. For the CDR3, the DNA is TGTGCCAGCAGTGAAGCAACGCTAACAGATATTTGGGGCTACACCTTC. Translated, it gives CASSEATLTDIWGYTF.

The chain employs TRBV27 and TRBJ1-5; D remains ambiguous. Germline V gene data show CDR1 as MNHEY and CDR2 as SMNVEV (reference sequence). The CDR3 is made up of 13 amino acids. V gave up 0 bases and J gave up 7 bases, with 7 bases separating them. The CDR3 DNA is TGTGCCAGCAGTTTATCTCCTAGACAGCCCCAGCATTTT. Its translation is CASSLSPRQPQHF.

This clone appeared a single time. V and J are TRBV5-1 and TRBJ1-2, with 7 bases lining up with TRBD1. CDR3 size: 14 residues. CDR1 and CDR2 from the germline V gene are SGHRS and YFSETQ. The V segment lost 4 bases and the J segment 7 bases; nucleotides outside the gene matches: 10. The CDR3 nucleotides are TGCGCCAGCAGCACCCCGGACCCAGGGGGTGGCTACACCTTC. It is translated as CASSTPDPGGGYTF. The full variable domain, completed using reference TRBV5-1 and TRBJ1-2, is KAGVTQTPRYLIKTRGQQVTLSCSPISGHRSVSWYQQTPGQGLQFLFEYFSETQRNKGNFPGRFSGRQFSNSRSEMNVSTLELGDSALYLCASSTPDPGGGYTFGSGTRLTVV.

As concerns this clone: Compared with germline, one end of the junction differs, possibly owing to a read error. This chain links TRBV7-7 with TRBJ2-1; 12 bases align to TRBD2. CDR3 length equals 15 residues. Germline CDR1 and CDR2: SSHAT and FNYEAQ (reference sequence). The CDR3 nucleotides are TGTGCTAGCAGCAACCGACTAGCGGGGGACGATGAGCAGTTCTTC. It yields the protein CASSNRLAGDDEQFF.

The gene calls are TRBV15 and TRBJ1-3; D gene uncertain. The germline V gene has CDR1 LNHNV and CDR2 YYDKDF (reference sequence). CDR3 size: 14 residues. Trimming shortened V by 0 bases and J by 10 bases, and 13 bases separated the two germline ends. The CDR3 DNA reads as TGTGCCACCAGCAGAGATAAAGGGATAGTAACCATATATTTT. The encoded protein is CATSRDKGIVTIYF.

This chain uses TRBV7-2 with TRBJ1-3; TRBD1 is a possible D gene (5 bases). This CDR3 is built from 16 residues. CDR1 is SGHTA and CDR2 is FQGNSA in the germline V gene. The V end lost 5 bases, the J end lost 4 bases, and 18 bases lay between the germline ends. As DNA, the CDR3 is TGTGCCAGCAGCCCTAGAGGCCGGGGCTTCGGAAACACCATATATTTT. Its translation is CASSPRGRGFGNTIYF.

The count of this clone is one. The rearrangement uses TRBV5-1 and TRBJ1-1, with D possibly matching TRBD1 (5 bases). Trimming removed 8 bases from V and 1 base from J, with 12 bases in between. The CDR3 is made up of 13 amino acids. Germline V gene data show CDR1 as SGHRS and CDR2 as YFSETQ. This CDR3 reads CASSGTANTEAFF. CDR3 DNA sequence: TGCGCCAGTTCCGGGACGGCGAACACTGAAGCTTTCTTT.

The J gene is TRBJ1-1, the V gene TRBV30; TRBD1 is a possible D gene (5 bases). Germline V gives CDR1 GTSNPN, CDR2 SVGIG (reference sequence). The V end was cut by 3 bases, the J end by 0 bases, with 11 bases between. This CDR3 has 14 amino acids. CDR3 DNA: TGTGCCTGGAGAGCATGGGGGGTGAACACTGAAGCTTTCTTT. Its translation: CAWRAWGVNTEAFF. The full variable domain, completed using reference TRBV30 and TRBJ1-1, is SQTIHQWPATLVQPVGSPLSLECTVEGTSNPNLYWYRQAAGRGLQLLFYSVGIGQISSEVPQNLSASRPQDRQFILSSKKLLLSDSGFYLCAWRAWGVNTEAFFGQGTRLTVV.

V gene TRBV7-9 combines with J gene TRBJ2-7, with TRBD2 matching over 9 bases. Looked up from germline, CDR1 is SEHNR and CDR2 is FQNEAQ (reference sequence). The V segment lost 1 base and the J segment 3 bases; nucleotides outside the gene matches: 7. The CDR3 sequence is 16 residues long. CDR3 DNA sequence: TGTGCCAGCAGCTTAGATCGCGGCGGGGGGGACTACGAGCAGTACTTC. Protein product: CASSLDRGGGDYEQYF.

The genes are TRBV6-5 and TRBJ2-7; D is possibly TRBD2 (6 bases). V lost 7 bases and J 4 bases, leaving 14 bases between the germline ends. Germline lookup yields CDR1 MNHEY and CDR2 SVGAGI. The CDR3 sequence is 13 residues long. CDR3 region: CASTRGFSYEQYF. CDR3 bases: TGTGCCAGCACGCGGGGTTTCTCATACGAGCAGTACTTC.

The chain links TRBV10-3 to TRBJ2-2; D ambiguous. The CDR3 is made up of 12 amino acids. V was pared by 3 bases and J by 6 bases, with 5 bases between. Germline V gene sequence: CDR1 ENHRY, CDR2 SYGVKD. CDR3 protein: CAISERAGELFF. The CDR3 DNA sequence: TGTGCCATCAGTGAAAGGGCCGGGGAGCTGTTTTTT.

The V call is TRBV7-2, the J call TRBJ2-1; D is ambiguous. Germline-derived CDR1 and CDR2 are SGHTA and FQGNSA. The CDR3 is made up of 12 amino acids. Trimming took off 2 bases at V and 13 bases at J, with 12 bases between the two ends. The CDR3 loop reads CASSLNILSQFF. CDR3 sequence (DNA): TGTGCCAGCAGCTTAAATATTCTGAGCCAGTTCTTC.

J is TRBJ1-2 and V is TRBV5-1; 9 bases match TRBD1. V lost 0 bases to trimming and J lost 3 bases; unmatched junction nucleotides: 3. The CDR3 contains 15 residues. Per the germline V gene, CDR1 is SGHRS and CDR2 is YFSETQ. The CDR3 protein is CASSLVGQGDYGYTF. CDR3 DNA sequence: TGCGCCAGCAGCTTGGTGGGACAGGGAGACTATGGCTACACCTTC.

This clone has only one observation. This chain joins TRBV3-1 (or the pseudogene TRBV3-2) and TRBJ1-2; 11 positions match TRBD1. The length of the CDR3 is 17 residues. The ends lost 3 bases at V and 3 bases at J; junction bases unmatched: 9. Germline-derived CDR1 and CDR2 are LGHDT and YNNKEL (reference sequence). CDR3 DNA: TGTGCCAGCAGCCAGATAAGGACAGGGGGCCTCCACTATGGCTACACCTTC. This codes for CASSQIRTGGLHYGYTF.

V and J are TRBV27 and TRBJ1-5; the D is unclear. The CDR3 sequence is 14 residues long. Germline assignment: CDR1 MNHEY and CDR2 SMNVEV (reference sequence). Between the trimmed V and J ends, which lost 6 bases and 5 bases, there was a span of 14 bases. CDR3 region: CASSPRRVDQPQHF. CDR3 coding DNA: TGTGCCAGCAGCCCAAGAAGGGTAGATCAGCCCCAGCATTTT.

The chain is built from TRBV29-1 and TRBJ1-1, with 7 bases lining up with TRBD1. The CDR3 extends over 13 amino acids. V trimming: 6 bases; J trimming: 1 base; junction bases outside the gene matches: 5. The germline V gene has CDR1 SQVTM and CDR2 ANQGSEA. CDR3 sequence reads: CSVPRQGNTEAFF. CDR3 nucleotides: TGCAGCGTACCCCGACAGGGGAACACTGAAGCTTTCTTT.

This chain connects TRBV5-1 to TRBJ2-2; maybe TRBD1 (7 bases). Germline loops: CDR1 SGHRS, CDR2 YFSETQ. The V end was cut by 4 bases, the J end by 4 bases, with 11 bases between. The CDR3 consists of 14 residues. The DNA of the CDR3 is TGCGCCAGCAGCAGACAGGGAGGCACCGGGGAGCTGTTTTTT. It yields the protein CASSRQGGTGELFF.

The V gene is TRBV6-5, the J gene TRBJ2-7; the match to TRBD2 covers 7 bases. Germline V gene lookup returns CDR1 MNHEY and CDR2 SVGAGI. The trim removed 6 bases at V and 3 bases at J, leaving 2 bases unmatched. This CDR3 region has 12 residues. Here the CDR3 DNA reads TGTGCCAGCAGGGGGGGGGACTACGAGCAGTACTTC. Translated, it gives CASRGGDYEQYF.

This chain connects TRBV7-2 to TRBJ2-3; 9 nucleotides align to TRBD1. After removal of 5 bases from V and 7 bases from J, the junction contained 7 bases not matched to a gene. The CDR3 is 14 residues long. Germline V gene data show CDR1 as SGHTA and CDR2 as FQGNSA. This chain's CDR3 is CASSQSGTGNTQYF. Here the CDR3 DNA reads TGTGCCAGCAGCCAGAGCGGGACAGGGAATACGCAGTATTTT.

V and J are TRBV11-2 and TRBJ2-5; TRBD2 agrees at 8 bases. Trimming cost V 4 bases and J 7 bases; bases outside gene matches: 5. CDR1 and CDR2 (germline): SGHAT, FQNNGV. The length of the CDR3 is 13 residues. CDR3 nucleotides: TGTGCCAGCAGCTCCCCCCGGGGGGGGACCCAGTACTTC. Residues: CASSSPRGGTQYF.